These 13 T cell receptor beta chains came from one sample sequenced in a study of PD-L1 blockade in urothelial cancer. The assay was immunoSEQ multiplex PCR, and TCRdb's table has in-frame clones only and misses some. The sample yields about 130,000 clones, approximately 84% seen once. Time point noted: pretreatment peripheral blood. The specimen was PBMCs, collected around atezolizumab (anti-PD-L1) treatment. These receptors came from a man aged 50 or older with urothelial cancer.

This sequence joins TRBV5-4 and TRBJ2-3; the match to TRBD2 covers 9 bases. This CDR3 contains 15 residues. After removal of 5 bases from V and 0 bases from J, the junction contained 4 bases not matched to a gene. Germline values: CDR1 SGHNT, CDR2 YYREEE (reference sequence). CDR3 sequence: CASRPTSGSTDTQYF. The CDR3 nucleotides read TGTGCCAGCAGACCGACTAGCGGTAGCACAGATACGCAGTATTTT.

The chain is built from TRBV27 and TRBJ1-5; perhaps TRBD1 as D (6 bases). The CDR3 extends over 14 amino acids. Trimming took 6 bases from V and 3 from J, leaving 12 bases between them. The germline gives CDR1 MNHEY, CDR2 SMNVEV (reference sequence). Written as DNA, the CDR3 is TGTGCCAGCAGCAACCACAGGGCCAATCAGCCCCAGCATTTT. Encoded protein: CASSNHRANQPQHF.

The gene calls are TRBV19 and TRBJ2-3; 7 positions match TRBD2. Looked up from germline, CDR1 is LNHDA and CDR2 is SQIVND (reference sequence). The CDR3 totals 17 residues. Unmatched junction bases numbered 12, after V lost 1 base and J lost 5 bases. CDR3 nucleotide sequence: TGTGCCAGTAGTATAGTGGGGCTAGCGGTGCCCGGAGATACGCAGTATTTT. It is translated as CASSIVGLAVPGDTQYF.

The CDR3: CASTRDSQETQYF. CDR3 DNA: TGTGCCAGCACCCGGGACAGCCAAGAGACCCAGTACTTC. The chain is built from TRBV2 and TRBJ2-5, with 7 nucleotides matching TRBD1. V was pared by 7 bases and J by 1 base, with 3 bases of the junction left unmatched. The CDR3 has 13 amino acids. The V gene's germline CDR1 is SNHLY and CDR2 FYNNEI.

The chain's CDR3 is CASTTGGRGRDEQYF. Here the CDR3 DNA reads TGTGCCAGCACCACCGGGGGGCGGGGGAGGGACGAGCAGTACTTC. The chain combines TRBV11-2 with TRBJ2-7; TRBD2 might be the D (7 bases). Germline CDR1 reads SGHAT; CDR2 reads FQNNGV. The CDR3 is made up of 15 amino acids. Trimming pared 7 bases from V and 5 bases from J, leaving 21 bases between.

CDR3 region: CAWRDPQGANSPLHF. CDR3 nucleotides: TGTGCCTGGAGGGATCCTCAGGGGGCGAATTCACCCCTCCACTTT. The chain combines TRBV30 with TRBJ1-6; TRBD1 matches 8 bases. The CDR3 loop spans 15 amino acids. Trimming at V came to 3 bases and at J to 7 bases, leaving 8 bases not matched to a gene. Germline V lookup: CDR1 GTSNPN, CDR2 SVGIG (reference sequence).

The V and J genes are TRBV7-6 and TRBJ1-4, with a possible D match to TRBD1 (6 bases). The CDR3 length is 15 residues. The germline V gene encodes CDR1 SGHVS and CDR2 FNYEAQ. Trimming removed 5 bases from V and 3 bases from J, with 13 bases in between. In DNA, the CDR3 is TGTGCCAGCAGCGCCACAGGGCTTTCTAATGAAAAACTGTTTTTT. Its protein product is CASSATGLSNEKLFF. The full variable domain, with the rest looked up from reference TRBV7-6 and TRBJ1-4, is GAGVSQSPRYKVTKRGQDVALRCDPISGHVSLYWYRQALGQGPEFLTYFNYEAQQDKSGLPNDRFSAERPEGSISTLTIQRTEQRDSAMYRCASSATGLSNEKLFFGSGTQLSVL.

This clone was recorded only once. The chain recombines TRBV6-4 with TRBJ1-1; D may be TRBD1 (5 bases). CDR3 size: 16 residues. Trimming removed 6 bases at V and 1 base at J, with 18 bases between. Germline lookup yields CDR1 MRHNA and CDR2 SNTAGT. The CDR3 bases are TGTGCCAGCAGCTCCCCGTGGGGGGATCCGAACACTGAAGCTTTCTTT. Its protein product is CASSSPWGDPNTEAFF.

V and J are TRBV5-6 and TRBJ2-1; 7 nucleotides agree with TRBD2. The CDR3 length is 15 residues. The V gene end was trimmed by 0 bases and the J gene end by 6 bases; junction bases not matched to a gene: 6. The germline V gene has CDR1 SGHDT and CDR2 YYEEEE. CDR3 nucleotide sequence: TGTGCCAGCAGCTTGGTGGGCGGGAGTGGCAATGAGCAGTTCTTC. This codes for CASSLVGGSGNEQFF.

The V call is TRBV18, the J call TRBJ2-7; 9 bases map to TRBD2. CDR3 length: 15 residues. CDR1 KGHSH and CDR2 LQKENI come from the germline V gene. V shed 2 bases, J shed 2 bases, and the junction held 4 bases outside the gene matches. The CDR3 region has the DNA TGTGCCAGCTCACCAGGTCGCGGGGGGGCCTACGAGCAGTACTTC. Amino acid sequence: CASSPGRGGAYEQYF.

The DNA for the CDR3 is TGCAGCGTTCGGACAGCCACCATGAACACTGAAGCTTTCTTT. It yields the protein CSVRTATMNTEAFF. V and J are TRBV29-1 and TRBJ1-1; tentative D call: TRBD1 (6 bases). V lost 5 bases, J lost 0 bases, and 13 bases lay in between. The CDR3 sequence is 14 residues long. Germline CDR1 reads SQVTM; CDR2 reads ANQGSEA. The whole variable domain, remainder taken from reference TRBV29-1 and TRBJ1-1, is SAVISQKPSRDICQRGTSLTIQCQVDSQVTMMFWYRQQPGQSLTLIATANQGSEATYESGFVIDKFPISRPNLTFSTLTVSNMSPEDSSIYLCSVRTATMNTEAFFGQGTRLTVV.

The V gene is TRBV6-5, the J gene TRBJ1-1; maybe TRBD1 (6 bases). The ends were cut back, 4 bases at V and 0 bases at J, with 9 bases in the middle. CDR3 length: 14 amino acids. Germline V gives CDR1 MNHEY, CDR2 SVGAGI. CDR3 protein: CASSSGQLNTEAFF. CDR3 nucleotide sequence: TGTGCCAGCAGTTCTGGACAGCTGAACACTGAAGCTTTCTTT.

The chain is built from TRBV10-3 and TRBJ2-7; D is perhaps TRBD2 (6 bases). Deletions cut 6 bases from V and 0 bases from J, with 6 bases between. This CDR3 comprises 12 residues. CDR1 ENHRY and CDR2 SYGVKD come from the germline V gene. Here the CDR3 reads CAISGSSYEQYF. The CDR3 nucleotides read TGTGCCATCAGCGGGAGCTCCTACGAGCAGTACTTC.